These 23 T cell receptor beta chains were all obtained from the same sample, sequenced in a study of T-cell memory formation after mild COVID-19. From the 5' RACE reads, TCRdb called clonotypes with MiXCR, one entry per CDR3 protein. The sample includes some 250,000 distinct CDR3 sequences, approximately 18% of them seen just once. The specimen sequenced was PBMCs or a T cell subset sorted from them (not recorded which). All receptors come from a man between 18 and 29 years old who had mild COVID-19 (a few samples of this study predate the infection). Cell type and time point are not known.

This chain connects TRBV18 to TRBJ2-7; D gene uncertain. CDR3 length equals 13 residues. Trimming cost V 3 bases and J 5 bases, with 11 bases left between them. CDR1 and CDR2 from the germline V gene are KGHSH and LQKENI. The CDR3 bases are TGTGCCAGCTCACCTGAACGACAACACGAGCAGTACGTC. As protein: CASSPERQHEQYV.

This sequence joins TRBV18 and TRBJ1-3; TRBD1 matches at 8 bases. The CDR3 has 17 amino acids. With V trimmed by 3 bases and J by 3 bases, 10 bases remained unmatched. Germline V lookup: CDR1 KGHSH, CDR2 LQKENI. As DNA, the CDR3 is TGTGCCAGCTCACCCAGGCGGACAGGGTTCGGTGGAAACACCATATATTTT. It is translated as CASSPRRTGFGGNTIYF. Full variable domain (outside the CDR3, taken from reference TRBV18 and TRBJ1-3): NAGVMQNPRHLVRRRGQEARLRCSPMKGHSHVYWYRQLPEEGLKFMVYLQKENIIDESGMPKERFSAEFPKEGPSILRIQQVVRGDSAAYFCASSPRRTGFGGNTIYFGEGSWLTVV.

This sequence joins TRBV7-3 and TRBJ2-2, with a possible D match to TRBD2 (6 bases). Germline CDR1 reads SGHTA; CDR2 reads FQGTGA. This CDR3 is 15 amino acids long. Trimming left V 1 base short and J 5 bases short, with 11 bases between. CDR3 loop: CASSLSGGSTGELFF. The CDR3 region has the DNA TGTGCCAGCAGCTTAAGCGGAGGGAGTACCGGGGAGCTGTTTTTT.

The rearrangement uses TRBV2 and TRBJ2-3, with D possibly TRBD2 on 6 matching bases. This CDR3 has 13 amino acids. The V gene lost 8 bases and the J gene lost 5 bases, with 14 bases spanning the gap. Germline V gene sequence: CDR1 SNHLY, CDR2 FYNNEI. CDR3 coding DNA: TGTGCCAGCGCGCGGAGGGAGGAAGATACGCAGTATTTT. It is translated as CASARREEDTQYF.

This clonotype was found a few times. CDR3 coding DNA: TGTGCCAGCAGCGCGACAGGGAGCTCCTACGAGCAGTACTTC. Protein: CASSATGSSYEQYF. The V call is TRBV7-2, the J call TRBJ2-7; 7 bases map to TRBD1. CDR1 and CDR2 from the germline V gene are SGHTA and FQGNSA. V trimming: 5 bases; J trimming: 0 bases; junction bases outside the gene matches: 4. This CDR3 region has 14 residues.

The genes are TRBV6-2 or TRBV6-3 and TRBJ1-1; D is perhaps TRBD1 (5 bases). V lost 5 bases and J 11 bases, leaving 24 bases between the germline ends. Germline V gene lookup returns CDR1 MNHEY and CDR2 SVGEGT. The length of the CDR3 is 15 residues. This chain's CDR3 is CASSQWGGDSREAFF. In DNA form, the CDR3 reads TGTGCCAGCAGTCAGTGGGGTGGTGACAGCCGGGAGGCTTTCTTT.

The sample holds many counts of this clonotype. Here the CDR3 DNA reads TGTGCCAGCAGTTTAGGAGGGGTGCGCGAGCAGTACTTC. Translated, it gives CASSLGGVREQYF. This chain connects TRBV27 to TRBJ2-7; D perhaps matches TRBD2 (6 bases). Germline V gene sequence: CDR1 MNHEY, CDR2 SMNVEV (reference sequence). Trimming cost V 2 bases and J 6 bases, with 11 bases left between them. The CDR3 has 13 residues.

In this sample, this clonotype turned up many times. The chain has TRBV28 and TRBJ2-3, with D possibly being TRBD1 (6 bases). Trimming removed 3 bases from V and 8 bases from J, with 21 bases in between. Germline V CDR1 and CDR2: MDHEN, SYDVKM. The CDR3 runs 16 residues. This CDR3 reads CASSLSQGPVLGTQYF. The DNA for the CDR3 is TGTGCCAGCAGTTTGTCACAGGGCCCCGTTCTGGGTACGCAGTATTTT.

This clonotype was detected only a few times. V is TRBV9 and J is TRBJ2-3, with D possibly being TRBD1 (6 bases). V was clipped by 4 bases and J by 8 bases, with 14 bases between them. Germline V CDR1 and CDR2: SGDLS, YYNGEE. The CDR3 totals 13 residues. CDR3 sequence: CASSSTAGVTQYF. CDR3 sequence (DNA): TGTGCCAGCAGCTCCACGGCAGGGGTTACGCAGTATTTT.

The V and J genes are TRBV7-8 and TRBJ2-7; TRBD1 might be the D (5 bases). This CDR3 comprises 19 residues. V was clipped by 5 bases and J by 1 base, with 27 bases between them. Germline V CDR1 and CDR2: SGHVS, FQNEAQ. This CDR3 is CASSLIVGGRAGGSYEQYV. CDR3 coding DNA: TGTGCCAGCAGCCTAATCGTCGGCGGCAGGGCCGGTGGATCCTACGAGCAGTACGTC.

This clonotype was found a few times. This chain uses TRBV5-4 with TRBJ2-1; TRBD2 agrees at 13 bases. From germline, CDR1 is SGHNT and CDR2 YYREEE (reference sequence). The CDR3 is 14 amino acids. V lost 4 bases, J lost 10 bases, and 5 bases stayed unmatched. The CDR3 nucleotides read TGTGCCAGCAGCCCGGGACTAGCGGGGAGGGAGCAGTTCTTC. It specifies CASSPGLAGREQFF.

The CDR3 region is CASSFLVGGGVSVETQYF. The CDR3 bases are TGTGCCAGCAGCTTCCTGGTCGGGGGCGGCGTATCGGTAGAGACCCAGTACTTC. The chain couples TRBV3-1 to TRBJ2-5, with D perhaps given as TRBD1 or TRBD2 (6 bases each). Per the germline V gene, CDR1 is LGHDT and CDR2 is YNNKEL (reference sequence). The CDR3 runs to 18 residues. The V end lost 5 bases, the J end lost 4 bases, and 26 bases lay between the germline ends.

The CDR3 region is CASSSLWGAGDTQYF. In DNA form, the CDR3 reads TGTGCCAGCAGCTCTCTATGGGGGGCAGGAGATACGCAGTATTTT. J is TRBJ2-3 and V is TRBV7-9; D is perhaps TRBD1 or TRBD2 (6 bases each). The CDR3 loop spans 15 amino acids. The V and J ends lost 4 bases and 5 bases respectively, with 16 bases between them. Per the germline V gene, CDR1 is SEHNR and CDR2 is FQNEAQ (reference sequence).

This chain connects TRBV2 to TRBJ1-5, with a tentative D call TRBD1 (5 bases). This CDR3 comprises 15 residues. V gave up 6 bases and J gave up 3 bases, with 15 bases separating them. Germline V gene sequence: CDR1 SNHLY, CDR2 FYNNEI. For the CDR3, the DNA is TGTGCCAGCAGACGGGACGGCGGTCCCAATCAGCCCCAGCATTTT. This translates into CASRRDGGPNQPQHF.

The V call is TRBV10-1, the J call TRBJ2-3, with D possibly being TRBD1 (8 bases). V lost 10 bases to trimming and J lost 3 bases, with 20 bases between them. The CDR3 length is 15 residues. Germline CDR1 is WNHNN and CDR2 is SYGVQD (reference sequence). CDR3 nucleotides: TGCGCCACCTCGTCGGACAGGGAGGGTACAGATACGCAGTATTTT. This codes for CATSSDREGTDTQYF.

The sample holds a few counts of this clonotype. The V and J genes are TRBV5-1 and TRBJ2-1; 9 nucleotides line up with TRBD2. Looked up from germline, CDR1 is SGHRS and CDR2 is YFSETQ. V lost 4 bases to trimming and J lost 0 bases; unmatched junction nucleotides: 11. The CDR3 totals 18 residues. The CDR3 here is CASSGEGSGGYSYNEQFF. The CDR3 DNA reads as TGCGCCAGCAGCGGCGAAGGTAGCGGGGGATACTCCTACAATGAGCAGTTCTTC.

In its sample, this clonotype was seen a few times. The chain is built from TRBV29-1 and TRBJ1-3, with TRBD1 matching 9 bases. The CDR3 is made up of 13 amino acids. Trimming at V came to 7 bases and at J to 2 bases, leaving 3 bases not matched to a gene. CDR1 is SQVTM, CDR2 ANQGSEA, per germline. CDR3 protein: CSAGDRAGNTIYF. The CDR3 coding sequence is TGCAGCGCCGGGGACAGGGCTGGAAACACCATATATTTT. Combining the CDR3 with reference TRBV29-1 and TRBJ1-3 gives the whole variable domain SAVISQKPSRDICQRGTSLTIQCQVDSQVTMMFWYRQQPGQSLTLIATANQGSEATYESGFVIDKFPISRPNLTFSTLTVSNMSPEDSSIYLCSAGDRAGNTIYFGEGSWLTVV.

The chain couples TRBV7-2 to TRBJ1-1; maybe TRBD1 (5 bases). CDR1 is SGHTA, CDR2 FQGNSA, per germline. The CDR3 contains 9 residues. The V end was cut by 10 bases, the J end by 6 bases, with 6 bases between. In nucleotides, the CDR3 is TGTGCCACGGGGGCTGAAGCTTTCTTT. Protein sequence: CATGAEAFF. Supplemented by reference TRBV7-2 and TRBJ1-1, the full variable domain reads GAGVSQSPSNKVTEKGKDVELRCDPISGHTALYWYRQSLGQGLEFLIYFQGNSAPDKSGLPSDRFSAERTGGSVSTLTIQRTQQEDSAVYLCATGAEAFFGQGTRLTVV.

V gene TRBV7-3 combines with J gene TRBJ2-3; no clear D. The germline CDR1 and CDR2 sequences are SGHTA and FQGTGA. There are 15 residues in the CDR3. Trimming shortened V by 2 bases and J by 0 bases, and 9 bases separated the two germline ends. The CDR3 region has the DNA TGTGCCAGCAGCTTATCATCCGGGAGCACAGATACGCAGTATTTT. Protein product: CASSLSSGSTDTQYF.

This clonotype has a handful of counts. V and J are TRBV5-1 and TRBJ2-1; 8 bases line up with TRBD1. There are 16 residues in the CDR3. Germline assignment: CDR1 SGHRS and CDR2 YFSETQ. The J segment lost 4 bases and the V segment lost 3 bases, leaving 9 bases of the junction unmatched. The CDR3 is CASSSFPGQEYNEQFF. The CDR3 DNA sequence: TGCGCCAGCAGCTCCTTCCCGGGACAGGAATACAATGAGCAGTTCTTC.

The rearrangement links TRBV10-1 to TRBJ2-2, with 14 bases fitting TRBD2. Trimming at V came to 4 bases and at J to 1 base, leaving 5 bases not matched to a gene. The CDR3 runs 18 residues. The germline V gene encodes CDR1 WNHNN and CDR2 SYGVQD (reference sequence). CDR3 nucleotide sequence: TGCGCCAGCAGTGGGACTAGCGGGGGGCCCTGGAACACCGGGGAGCTGTTTTTT. This sequence encodes CASSGTSGGPWNTGELFF.

Ten or more counts support this clonotype. The chain couples TRBV29-1 to TRBJ2-1, with D unresolved. The CDR3 is made up of 14 amino acids. V was cut by 8 bases and J by 1 base, with 15 bases left in between. Per germline, CDR1 SQVTM and CDR2 ANQGSEA. The CDR3 reads CSPGRSGSYNEQFF. CDR3 DNA: TGCAGCCCCGGGCGGAGTGGGTCCTACAATGAGCAGTTCTTC.

The chain has TRBV6-2 or TRBV6-3 and TRBJ2-7; 7 bases map to TRBD2. The CDR3 is made up of 14 amino acids. After removal of 4 bases from V and 0 bases from J, the junction contained 3 bases not matched to a gene. Germline CDR1 is MNHEY and CDR2 is SVGEGT. The CDR3 is CASSFWDYSYEQYF. The CDR3 DNA is TGTGCCAGCAGTTTTTGGGACTACTCCTACGAGCAGTACTTC.